Following are 8 T cell receptor beta chains from one sample sequenced in a study of shared clonotypes between healthy human individuals. Clones were read by immunoSEQ multiplex PCR, and TCRdb kept only the in-frame ones, dropping some. The sample lists over a million clones; around four fifths were seen once. The sequenced sample consisted of memory CD4+ T cells sorted from blood. Subset reported: CD45RA-negative fraction. These receptors came from a man younger than 30 in good health.

The rearrangement joins TRBV20-1 to TRBJ2-1; D ambiguous. The V end was cut by 3 bases, the J end by 7 bases, with 7 bases between. Germline CDR1 DFQATT, CDR2 SNEGSKA (reference sequence). The CDR3 has 11 amino acids. In nucleotides, the CDR3 is TGCAGTGCTAGGTCCGGGAATGAGCAGTTCTTC. It encodes CSARSGNEQFF.

This chain connects TRBV30 to TRBJ2-3; TRBD2 matches 13 bases. Per germline, CDR1 GTSNPN and CDR2 SVGIG (reference sequence). Germline trimming cut 2 bases from V and 5 bases from J; bases unmatched to any gene: 7. This CDR3 has 16 amino acids. For the CDR3, the DNA is TGTGCCTGGAGTACAGGACTAGCGGGAGCCAGAGATACGCAGTATTTT. Encoded protein: CAWSTGLAGARDTQYF.

The chain couples TRBV7-9 to TRBJ1-1; TRBD1 matches 8 bases. Germline lookup yields CDR1 SEHNR and CDR2 FQNEAQ (reference sequence). There are 16 residues in the CDR3. Trimming cost V 1 base and J 3 bases; bases outside gene matches: 7. This CDR3 reads CASSLDPGGADTEAFF. The CDR3 DNA reads TGTGCCAGCAGCTTAGATCCAGGGGGCGCGGACACTGAAGCTTTCTTT.

The J gene is TRBJ2-3, the V gene TRBV9; D is tentatively TRBD1 or TRBD2 (5 bases each). CDR3 size: 16 residues. V shed 0 bases and J shed 1 base, with 12 bases lying between them. Per germline, CDR1 SGDLS and CDR2 YYNGEE. The CDR3 DNA is TGTGCCAGCAGCGTAGCTACCGGGACCCGCACAGATACGCAGTATTTT. Translating it yields CASSVATGTRTDTQYF.

This clone was seen a few times. This chain joins TRBV28 and TRBJ2-7; D gene ambiguous. Germline V gene sequence: CDR1 MDHEN, CDR2 SYDVKM. This CDR3 has 11 amino acids. The V end lost 2 bases, the J end lost 6 bases, and 5 bases lay between the germline ends. CDR3 nucleotides: TGTGCCAGCAGTTTAAACAGCGAGCAGTACTTC. Its protein product is CASSLNSEQYF.

The chain employs TRBV7-9 and TRBJ2-5; D possibly corresponds to TRBD2 (5 bases). Per the germline V gene, CDR1 is SEHNR and CDR2 is FQNEAQ (reference sequence). The V gene lost 5 bases and the J gene lost 3 bases, with 22 bases spanning the gap. The CDR3 loop spans 17 amino acids. Here the CDR3 reads CASSRIGSGESKETQYF. Written as DNA, the CDR3 is TGTGCCAGCAGCCGAATAGGTTCCGGGGAAAGCAAAGAGACCCAGTACTTC.

A remark on this clone: This sample also contains other DNA sequences that code for the same CDR3. The genes are TRBV30 and TRBJ1-6; 11 bases match TRBD1. Trimming cost V 3 bases and J 9 bases; bases outside gene matches: 4. The germline gives CDR1 GTSNPN, CDR2 SVGIG (reference sequence). The CDR3 extends over 14 amino acids. The CDR3 spells CAWSAGTGGSPLHF. CDR3 bases: TGTGCCTGGAGCGCAGGGACAGGGGGTTCACCCCTCCACTTT.

J is TRBJ1-6 and V is TRBV7-2; 8 bases map to TRBD1. V gave up 0 bases and J gave up 9 bases; unmatched junction bases: 4. Germline values: CDR1 SGHTA, CDR2 FQGNSA. The length of the CDR3 is 15 residues. For the CDR3, the DNA is TGTGCCAGCAGCTTAGCGCGGACAGGGACTTCACCCCTCCACTTT. Residues: CASSLARTGTSPLHF.